Presented here are 8 T cell receptor beta chains from one specimen sequenced in a study of blood T cell repertoires in COVID-19. The data were produced by immunoSEQ multiplex PCR, yet TCRdb's version contains in-frame clones alone and is incomplete. This table holds some 56,000 clones, around four fifths found once. Sequenced sample: peripheral blood. All receptors derive from a woman aged 80 or over with acute or convalescent COVID-19.

This clone was found once. The gene calls are TRBV9 and TRBJ1-1, with TRBD1 as a possible D gene (6 bases). V lost 3 bases and J lost 7, with 16 bases in between. This CDR3 has 14 amino acids. CDR1 and CDR2 (germline): SGDLS, YYNGEE. DNA for the CDR3: TGTGCCAGCAGCGCAGGGACACTCCCTCTTGAAGCTTTCTTT. Protein product: CASSAGTLPLEAFF.

This clone was seen only a few times. The CDR3 DNA sequence: TGTGCCTGGTCGGTGGGCAGGGGTATCAATCAGCCCCAGCATTTT. Amino acid sequence: CAWSVGRGINQPQHF. The V and J genes are TRBV30 and TRBJ1-5; possible D gene TRBD1, 6 bases. This CDR3 is built from 15 residues. The V and J ends lost 5 bases and 3 bases respectively, with 17 bases between them. CDR1 and CDR2 (germline): GTSNPN, SVGIG (reference sequence).

The V gene is TRBV10-1, the J gene TRBJ2-3, with 12 positions matching TRBD1. V trimming: 10 bases; J trimming: 2 bases; junction bases outside the gene matches: 19. The CDR3 is 19 amino acids. Germline loops: CDR1 WNHNN, CDR2 SYGVQD (reference sequence). CDR3 nucleotide sequence: TGCGCCAAAACCCTATTACCGGGACAGGGGGCGCAGGTCACAGATACGCAGTATTTT. Amino acid sequence: CAKTLLPGQGAQVTDTQYF.

Here the CDR3 DNA reads TGTGCCAGCAGCTCGGGACAGCTAAACTATGGCTACACCTTC. Translation gives CASSSGQLNYGYTF. The chain is built from TRBV7-8 and TRBJ1-2, with 7 bases matching TRBD1. CDR1 and CDR2 (germline): SGHVS, FQNEAQ. V lost 4 bases, J lost 2 bases, and 4 bases stayed unmatched. The CDR3 covers 14 residues.

This clone has only a few counts. V is TRBV3-1 (or the pseudogene TRBV3-2) and J is TRBJ1-1, with D uncertain. Germline V gives CDR1 LGHDT, CDR2 YNNKEL (reference sequence). CDR3 length: 12 residues. V lost 1 base, J lost 10 bases, and 10 bases lay in between. CDR3 region: CASSQGILLAFF. The CDR3 region has the DNA TGTGCCAGCAGCCAAGGTATCTTGTTAGCTTTCTTT.

In its sample, this clone was seen once. The gene calls are TRBV6-5 and TRBJ2-7; no definite D call. Trimming shortened V by 0 bases and J by 2 bases, and 8 bases separated the two germline ends. Germline V lookup: CDR1 MNHEY, CDR2 SVGAGI. CDR3 length: 14 amino acids. CDR3 nucleotides: TGTGCCAGCAGTTACTCGAGAGCTACCTACGAGCAGTACTTC. Its translation is CASSYSRATYEQYF.

The chain links TRBV7-2 to TRBJ2-3; 11 nucleotides match TRBD2. Germline-derived CDR1 and CDR2 are SGHTA and FQGNSA. After removal of 6 bases from V and 4 bases from J, the junction contained 3 bases not matched to a gene. The CDR3 covers 14 residues. The CDR3 region has the DNA TGTGCCAGCAGAACTAGCGGGGGCGCAGATACGCAGTATTTT. Translated: CASRTSGGADTQYF.

V usage is TRBV21-1 and J usage is TRBJ2-7; TRBD1 reflects the table's D call only, with no check against the DNA. TRBV21-1 is a recognized pseudogene. The CDR3 sequence is 15 residues long. The DNA for the CDR3 is TGTGCCAGCAGCAAAGGACAGGGAACTACCTACGAGCAGTACTTC. It specifies CASSKGQGTTYEQYF.